The 11 T cell receptor beta chains given below trace back to one sample, sequenced in a study of early T cells in non-severe SARS-CoV-2 infection. TCRdb reprocessed the 5' RACE reads with MiXCR, giving one entry per CDR3 protein. The sample holds some 29,000 distinct CDR3 sequences, 4% to 5.5% seen once. Sequenced: whole blood. These receptors were obtained from an adult who was a healthcare worker with PCR-confirmed SARS-CoV-2 infection or an uninfected control (not recorded which).

This clonotype was seen at least ten times. V gene TRBV5-6 combines with J gene TRBJ2-1, with a tentative D call TRBD1 (5 bases). Deletions cut 4 bases from V and 9 bases from J, with 11 bases between. The CDR3 loop spans 12 amino acids. Per germline, CDR1 SGHDT and CDR2 YYEEEE. Here the CDR3 DNA reads TGTGCCAGCAGCCCTATTCAGGGTGAGCAGTTCTTC. As protein: CASSPIQGEQFF.

This clonotype was counted ten times or more. This chain links TRBV4-1 with TRBJ2-7; TRBD2 is a possible D gene (5 bases). The CDR3 length is 12 residues. In germline, CDR1 is MGHRA, CDR2 YSYEKL. The V gene lost 1 base and the J gene lost 5 bases, with 6 bases spanning the gap. The CDR3 nucleotides read TGCGCCAGCAGCCAAGGGAGGAACGAGCAGTACTTC. Encoded protein: CASSQGRNEQYF.

The chain links TRBV10-1 to TRBJ1-1; weak D call: TRBD1 (5 bases). CDR3 length equals 14 residues. Germline V CDR1 and CDR2: WNHNN, SYGVQD (reference sequence). Trimming took 0 bases from V and 4 from J, leaving 9 bases between them. As DNA, the CDR3 is TGCGCCAGCAGTGAGTCGAGGGGTAGCACTGAAGCTTTCTTT. Amino acid sequence: CASSESRGSTEAFF.

This clonotype was observed a few times. The chain recombines TRBV7-2 with TRBJ2-1, with D possibly TRBD2 on 6 matching bases. CDR3 length equals 14 residues. Trimming shortened V by 0 bases and J by 7 bases, and 10 bases separated the two germline ends. The germline CDR1 and CDR2 sequences are SGHTA and FQGNSA. CDR3 residues: CASSLAGTPNEQFF. DNA of the CDR3: TGTGCCAGCAGCTTAGCCGGGACTCCTAATGAGCAGTTCTTC.

This clonotype is judged large (0.1 to 1%). The chain carries TRBV5-4 and TRBJ1-2; D unresolved. The V end lost 4 bases, the J end lost 3 bases, and 16 bases lay between the germline ends. This CDR3 is built from 15 residues. Germline V CDR1 and CDR2: SGHNT, YYREEE (reference sequence). CDR3 protein: CASSHRTGIDYGYTF. The CDR3 DNA is TGTGCCAGCAGCCATAGGACGGGGATAGACTATGGCTACACCTTC.

This clonotype was seen ten or more times. V is TRBV6-6 and J is TRBJ1-4; no definite D call. The V gene's germline CDR1 is MNHNY and CDR2 SVGAGI (reference sequence). CDR3 length: 14 residues. Trimming removed 6 bases from V and 5 bases from J, with 13 bases in between. The CDR3 reads CASRPDTINEKLFF. The CDR3 region has the DNA TGTGCCAGCAGACCTGATACTATCAATGAAAAACTGTTTTTT.

The genes are TRBV20-1 and TRBJ2-5; D perhaps matches TRBD1 (5 bases). The CDR3 runs 14 residues. CDR1 and CDR2 from the germline V gene are DFQATT and SNEGSKA (reference sequence). Deletions cut 5 bases from V and 4 bases from J, with 17 bases between. The CDR3 DNA is TGCAGTGCTCCTACCTCAGGGATCGGAGAGACCCAGTACTTC. Translation gives CSAPTSGIGETQYF.

This clonotype was seen a few times. The CDR3 nucleotides read TGTGCCAGCAGCTTATTGGTAGGGCGAGAGACCCAGTACTTC. It is translated as CASSLLVGRETQYF. The chain couples TRBV11-2 to TRBJ2-5; the D is unclear. Germline V gives CDR1 SGHAT, CDR2 FQNNGV. Trimming took 2 bases from V and 4 from J, leaving 11 bases between them. The CDR3 spans 14 residues. Full variable domain (rest looked up from reference TRBV11-2 and TRBJ2-5): EAGVAQSPRYKIIEKRQSVAFWCNPISGHATLYWYQQILGQGPKLLIQFQNNGVVDDSQLPKDRFSAERLKGVDSTLKIQPAKLEDSAVYLCASSLLVGRETQYFGPGTRLLVL.

This clonotype was seen many times. The chain joins TRBV20-1 to TRBJ2-7, with D possibly matching TRBD1 (7 bases). The V end lost 1 base, the J end lost 5 bases, and 18 bases lay between the germline ends. Germline V gene data show CDR1 as DFQATT and CDR2 as SNEGSKA (reference sequence). The CDR3 covers 15 residues. The CDR3 DNA reads TGCAGTGCTAGAGGTCAGGGGGGCGCCACCCACGAGCAGTACTTC. Its protein product is CSARGQGGATHEQYF.

This clonotype occurred a few times. The chain combines TRBV2 with TRBJ2-5, with 11 bases aligning to TRBD2. This CDR3 contains 16 residues. The trim removed 6 bases at V and 2 bases at J, leaving 8 bases unmatched. Germline values: CDR1 SNHLY, CDR2 FYNNEI. CDR3 residues: CASSPGLAAVQETQYF. DNA for the CDR3: TGTGCCAGCAGCCCGGGACTAGCGGCCGTGCAAGAGACCCAGTACTTC.

There are a few counts of this clonotype. CDR3 protein: CASSERLLPTGELFF. The CDR3 DNA is TGTGCCAGCAGTGAAAGGTTACTACCCACCGGGGAGCTGTTTTTT. The chain employs TRBV6-1 and TRBJ2-2; D call uncertain. From germline, CDR1 is MNHNS and CDR2 SASEGT. This CDR3 spans 15 amino acids. Trimming cost V 2 bases and J 4 bases, with 11 bases left between them.